This TCR beta chain derives from a study of T-cell reconstitution after alpha-beta-depleted transplantation in children. The study's findings and limits: T-cell counts and diversity at one year following transplant were attributed mainly to newly produced T cells. Reports say that about two months after transplant, the alpha-beta T cells came out of several hundred graft clones that had expanded.

Molecular barcoding with unique molecular identifiers was used for the TCRbeta library. TCRdb passed the PCR reads through MiXCR, listing each CDR3 protein once. Of hundreds of thousands of distinct CDR3 sequences listed, 20% to 30% are singletons. This clonotype was detected ten times or more. Its antigen is not known. The germline V gene encodes CDR1 WSHSY and CDR2 SAAADI. CDR3 length: 11 residues. V was shortened by 9 bases and J by 4 bases, with 7 bases between the two germline ends. The TCR originated in a female patient aged 2-9 years who had a stem cell transplant for congenital amegakaryocytic thrombocytopenia, so the T cells may come from the graft donor. The starting material was PBMCs, mostly from graft donor cells, obtained 360 days after TCRalphabeta/CD19-depleted stem cell transplant. J is TRBJ2-1 and V is TRBV10-2; D not resolved. The DNA of the CDR3 is TGCGCCAGTGGAGAATACAATGAGCAGTTCTTC. It is translated as CASGEYNEQFF.